Listed here are 14 T cell receptor beta chains from one sample, sequenced in a study of control samples from healthy donors and cancer patients. Clones were read by immunoSEQ multiplex PCR, and TCRdb kept only the in-frame ones, dropping some. The sample carries around 180,000 clones, about 86% recorded once. The sample consisted of blood. Receptors originate from a woman younger than 45 in good health.

This clone has more than one count but fewer than ten. J is TRBJ2-1 and V is TRBV5-1; 10 bases are a match to TRBD2. J was trimmed by 10 bases and V by 0 bases; bases with no gene match: 4. The germline V gene encodes CDR1 SGHRS and CDR2 YFSETQ. This CDR3 spans 14 amino acids. CDR3 protein: CASSLEPGLAEQFF. For the CDR3, the DNA is TGCGCCAGCAGCTTGGAACCGGGACTAGCGGAGCAGTTCTTC.

This chain links TRBV2 with TRBJ2-7, with TRBD2 matching over 8 bases. This CDR3 has 14 residues. J gave up 2 bases and V 4 bases, and 4 bases lay outside the gene matches. CDR1 is SNHLY, CDR2 FYNNEI, per germline. In DNA form, the CDR3 reads TGTGCCAGCAGTGTTAGCGGGGCTACCTACGAGCAGTACTTC. This codes for CASSVSGATYEQYF.

This clone is a singleton in its sample. V is TRBV27 and J is TRBJ2-2, with D possibly TRBD1 on 6 matching bases. The ends were cut back, 4 bases at V and 1 base at J, with 10 bases in the middle. Germline values: CDR1 MNHEY, CDR2 SMNVEV (reference sequence). This CDR3 has 15 amino acids. CDR3 sequence: CASSSLGQNTGELFF. For the CDR3, the DNA is TGTGCCAGCAGTTCTCTGGGACAGAACACCGGGGAGCTGTTTTTT.

V and J are TRBV3-1 (or the pseudogene TRBV3-2) and TRBJ2-5; D uncertain. Trimming removed 4 bases from V and 3 bases from J, with 9 bases in between. Germline V gives CDR1 LGHDT, CDR2 YNNKEL (reference sequence). The CDR3 covers 13 residues. Here the CDR3 DNA reads TGTGCCAGCAGCCCGAGGTTAGAAGAGACCCAGTACTTC. Encoded protein: CASSPRLEETQYF.

This clone turned up a few times. V usage is TRBV18 and J usage is TRBJ2-7; 12 bases map to TRBD1. V shed 1 base and J 3 bases; nucleotides not matched to a gene: 4. CDR1 is KGHSH and CDR2 is LQKENI in the germline V gene. The CDR3 runs to 16 residues. The CDR3 DNA reads TGTGCCAGCTCACCACTAGGGACAGGGGGCAACTACGAGCAGTACTTC. Translation: CASSPLGTGGNYEQYF.

This chain uses TRBV10-3 with TRBJ2-7; D might be TRBD1 (5 bases). Germline V gene lookup returns CDR1 ENHRY and CDR2 SYGVKD. The CDR3 consists of 14 residues. The V end lost 0 bases, the J end lost 3 bases, and 9 bases lay between the germline ends. The CDR3 protein is CAISESLQGYEQYV. CDR3 nucleotides: TGTGCCATCAGTGAGTCGTTGCAGGGCTACGAGCAGTACGTC.

The V call is TRBV15, the J call TRBJ2-3; 7 nucleotides agree with TRBD1. The J segment lost 4 bases and the V segment lost 3 bases, leaving 7 bases of the junction unmatched. CDR3 length: 15 amino acids. CDR1 is LNHNV and CDR2 is YYDKDF in the germline V gene (reference sequence). The CDR3 DNA is TGTGCCACCAGCAGTAGTCCACAGGGGCCAGATACGCAGTATTTT. This encodes CATSSSPQGPDTQYF.

V usage is TRBV5-1 and J usage is TRBJ1-4; D is unresolved. V shed 5 bases and J shed 0 bases, with 14 bases lying between them. Germline CDR1 SGHRS, CDR2 YFSETQ. The CDR3 sequence is 16 residues long. In nucleotides, the CDR3 is TGCGCCAGCAGTACCGGCCTTGTTGCAACTAATGAAAAACTGTTTTTT. Translating gives CASSTGLVATNEKLFF.

Worth noting for this clone: Relative to the germline gene, one junction end is altered; a read error may explain this. The V and J genes are TRBV27 and TRBJ1-6; D gene uncertain. The CDR3 loop spans 14 amino acids. CDR1 and CDR2 from the germline V gene are MNHEY and SMNVEV (reference sequence). The CDR3: CATSSEPYNSPLHF. In DNA, the CDR3 is TGTGCCACCAGTTCAGAGCCCTATAATTCACCCCTCCACTTT.

The rearrangement uses TRBV27 and TRBJ2-2; 8 bases line up with TRBD2. The germline V gene has CDR1 MNHEY and CDR2 SMNVEV (reference sequence). Germline trimming cut 6 bases from V and 1 base from J; bases unmatched to any gene: 10. The CDR3 has 17 amino acids. Here the CDR3 reads CASSAEVAGLNTGELFF. For the CDR3, the DNA is TGTGCCAGCAGCGCGGAGGTAGCGGGACTGAACACCGGGGAGCTGTTTTTT.

The DNA for the CDR3 is TGTGCCAGCAGTTTAACTAGCGGGAGCGCTACGCAGTATTTT. Protein: CASSLTSGSATQYF. The chain employs TRBV27 and TRBJ2-3; 11 nucleotides align to TRBD2. Germline V gives CDR1 MNHEY, CDR2 SMNVEV (reference sequence). Trimming cost V 2 bases and J 8 bases; bases outside gene matches: 3. This CDR3 is built from 14 residues.

The rearrangement links TRBV19 to TRBJ2-7; TRBD1 might be the D (6 bases). CDR1 and CDR2 (germline): LNHDA, SQIVND (reference sequence). The CDR3 has 14 residues. The V end was cut by 4 bases, the J end by 3 bases, with 13 bases between. CDR3 in amino acids: CASSTRQANYEQYF. The CDR3 DNA is TGTGCCAGTAGTACGCGACAGGCCAACTACGAGCAGTACTTC.

V is TRBV9 and J is TRBJ2-1; no definite D call. Trimming took off 0 bases at V and 0 bases at J, with 7 bases between the two ends. This CDR3 contains 15 residues. Germline CDR1 and CDR2: SGDLS and YYNGEE. CDR3 amino acids: CASSVGVSSYNEQFF. CDR3 bases: TGTGCCAGCAGCGTAGGAGTGAGCTCCTACAATGAGCAGTTCTTC.

This clone came up a few times. J is TRBJ2-7 and V is TRBV14; 10 bases are shared with TRBD1. Per the germline V gene, CDR1 is SGHDN and CDR2 is FVKESK. The CDR3 loop spans 14 amino acids. With V trimmed by 5 bases and J by 2 bases, 3 bases remained unmatched. The CDR3 loop reads CASSRTGGAYEQYV. The DNA for the CDR3 is TGTGCCAGCAGCAGGACAGGGGGGGCCTACGAGCAGTACGTC.